The present T cell receptor beta chain was sequenced within a study of T cells in women clearing cervical HPV infection. About the research overall: Controls' single incident HPV16 infection cleared within 12 months without precancer. General study results and limits: Repertoire richness, not evenness, was significantly elevated in CIN3+ cases versus controls.

Trimming took 0 bases from V and 5 from J; bases not matched to a gene: 9. The CDR3 length is 16 residues. Germline V gene data show CDR1 as SGHTA and CDR2 as FQGNSA. On this clone: The antigen is undetermined. The CDR3 end falls 3 residues outside the read, so it is completed with the germline J gene.

TCR beta CDR3 amplified by multiplex PCR from approximately 1,100 ng genomic DNA. Libraries were prepared by immunoSEQ multiplex PCR; TCRdb keeps only in-frame clonotypes and omits some of them. This sample's table reports 39,000 or so clones. The TCR was taken from a woman between 18 and 69 years old with a cervical HPV16 infection that either progressed to CIN3+ or cleared (not recorded which). This sequence joins TRBV7-2 and TRBJ2-5; 7 nucleotides align to TRBD1. Sample: blood buffy coat. The CDR3 reads CASSLAETGYSETQYF. CDR3 DNA, as far as it was read: TGTGCCAGCAGCTTAGCGGAGACAGGGTATAGCGAGACC.